This record looks at one T cell receptor (beta chain) sequence and its context. Produced via immunoSEQ multiplex PCR; TCRdb's table is partial and in-frame only. The repertoire holds 250,000 or so clones, 65% to 90% seen once, with about 2.1% in the top ten. This sample stems from a study of blood T cell repertoires in COVID-19. The receptor's source is a man aged 25-40 years with active or convalescent COVID-19. The sequencing input was peripheral blood.

The CDR3 DNA follows: TGCGCCAGCAGCCAAGAGACTAGCTGGGGAGACAATGAGCAGTTCTTC. This sequence encodes CASSQETSWGDNEQFF. V and J are TRBV4-3 and TRBJ2-1, with TRBD2 matching 7 bases. Trimming took 0 bases from V and 5 from J; bases not matched to a gene: 7. Germline V lookup: CDR1 LGHNA, CDR2 YSLEER. CDR3 length: 16 amino acids.